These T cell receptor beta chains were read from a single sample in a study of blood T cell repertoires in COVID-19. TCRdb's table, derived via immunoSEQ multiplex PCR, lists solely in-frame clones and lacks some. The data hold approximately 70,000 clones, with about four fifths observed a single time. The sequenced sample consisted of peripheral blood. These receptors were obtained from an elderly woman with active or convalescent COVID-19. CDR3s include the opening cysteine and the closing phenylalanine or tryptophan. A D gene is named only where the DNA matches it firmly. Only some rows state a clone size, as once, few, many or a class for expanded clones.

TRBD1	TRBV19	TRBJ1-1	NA	CATGQGMYTEAFF	TGTGCCACTGGACAGGGGATGTACACTGAAGCTTTCTTT
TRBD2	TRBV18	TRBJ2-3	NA	CASSQQGETSGSSDTQYF	TGTGCCAGCTCCCAACAGGGAGAGACTAGCGGGAGTTCGGATACGCAGTATTTT
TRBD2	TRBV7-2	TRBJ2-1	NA	CASSFLRTSGTYNEQFF	TGTGCCAGCAGCTTTCTAAGGACTAGCGGGACCTACAATGAGCAGTTCTTC
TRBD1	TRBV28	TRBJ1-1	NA	CASSVPGQRSRGNTEAFF	TGTGCCAGCAGTGTCCCGGGACAGCGAAGTAGGGGGAACACTGAAGCTTTCTTT
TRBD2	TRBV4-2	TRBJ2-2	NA	CASSQENSGIGAGELFF	TGTGCCAGCAGCCAAGAGAATAGCGGGATTGGTGCCGGGGAGCTGTTTTTT
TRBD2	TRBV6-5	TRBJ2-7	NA	CASSYRGLAPIYEQYF	TGTGCCAGCAGTTACCGGGGACTAGCGCCAATCTACGAGCAGTACTTC
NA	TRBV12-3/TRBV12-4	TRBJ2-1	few	CASSFTAYNEQFF	TGTGCCAGCAGTTTTACAGCCTACAATGAGCAGTTCTTC
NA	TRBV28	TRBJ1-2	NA	CASSLGGARTYGYTF	TGTGCCAGCAGTTTAGGGGGGGCCCGGACCTATGGCTACACCTTC
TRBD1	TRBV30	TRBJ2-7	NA	CAWSDRGRQYEQYF	TGTGCCTGGAGCGACAGGGGGCGTCAATACGAGCAGTACTTC
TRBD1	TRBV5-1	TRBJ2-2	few	CASSLAGGYTGELFF	TGCGCCAGCAGCTTGGCAGGGGGATACACCGGGGAGCTGTTTTTT